The 16 T cell receptor beta chains below all came from one sample that was sequenced in a study of CD8+CD57+ T cells in acquired aplastic anemia. TCR beta VDJ and CDR3 profiles were obtained from a genomic DNA template. Each CDR3 protein gets one entry after TCRdb re-called the reads with MiXCR. The sample consists of 150,000 to 200,000 distinct CDR3 sequences, less than 60% of them appearing once. The patients chosen for sequencing had shown expansion of CD8+CD57+ cells (detected by flow cytometry). The sequenced material came from sorted CD4+, CD8+, or CD8+CD57+ T cells (not recorded which) from PBMCs. Source of these receptors: a human donor with aplastic anemia.

This clonotype was counted a single time. The rearrangement joins TRBV7-2 to TRBJ2-7; 12 bases fit TRBD2. The V and J ends lost 6 bases and 9 bases, in that order; junction bases with no gene match: 12. The length of the CDR3 is 15 residues. Germline lookup yields CDR1 SGHTA and CDR2 FQGNSA. Here the CDR3 reads CASSRPPLAGGGQYF. The CDR3 DNA is TGTGCCAGCAGTCGCCCCCCACTAGCGGGAGGTGGGCAGTACTTC.

The chain has TRBV11-2 and TRBJ2-1; maybe TRBD2 (5 bases). V dropped 2 bases and J dropped 4 bases, with 12 bases sitting between them. CDR3 length equals 15 residues. From germline, CDR1 is SGHAT and CDR2 FQNNGV. CDR3 region: CASSLRASRYNEQFF. DNA for the CDR3: TGTGCCAGCAGCTTAAGGGCTAGCAGATACAATGAGCAGTTCTTC.

This clonotype has a count of ten or more. V is TRBV15 and J is TRBJ2-7; the D is unclear. The germline V gene encodes CDR1 LNHNV and CDR2 YYDKDF (reference sequence). CDR3 size: 14 residues. Trimming pared 0 bases from V and 6 bases from J, leaving 12 bases between. The CDR3 region is CATSREPKRTEQYF. The CDR3 coding sequence is TGTGCCACCAGCAGAGAGCCTAAGCGTACCGAGCAGTACTTC.

V and J are TRBV7-9 and TRBJ1-1; D is undetermined. This CDR3 is built from 15 residues. Trimming took 4 bases from V and 1 from J, leaving 13 bases between them. In germline, CDR1 is SEHNR, CDR2 FQNEAQ (reference sequence). The CDR3 nucleotides read TGTGCCAGCAGCTGGATTGCGAGGGAGAACACTGAAGCTTTCTTT. It yields the protein CASSWIARENTEAFF. The variable domain in full, with the rest retrieved from reference TRBV7-9 and TRBJ1-1, is DTGVSQNPRHKITKRGQNVTFRCDPISEHNRLYWYRQTLGQGPEFLTYFQNEAQLEKSRLLSDRFSAERPKGSFSTLEIQRTEQGDSAMYLCASSWIARENTEAFFGQGTRLTVV.

This clonotype has a handful of counts. The chain links TRBV7-8 to TRBJ2-7; D is unresolved. This CDR3 has 11 residues. From germline, CDR1 is SGHVS and CDR2 FQNEAQ. The V and J ends lost 4 bases and 6 bases respectively, with 7 bases between them. In DNA form, the CDR3 reads TGTGCCAGCAGCTATGGTGGCGAGCAGTACTTC. As protein: CASSYGGEQYF. Supplemented by reference TRBV7-8 and TRBJ2-7, the full variable domain reads GAGVSQSPRYKVAKRGQDVALRCDPISGHVSLFWYQQALGQGPEFLTYFQNEAQLDKSGLPSDRFFAERPEGSVSTLKIQRTQQEDSAVYLCASSYGGEQYFGPGTRLTVT.

The sample holds many counts of this clonotype. J is TRBJ2-5 and V is TRBV3-1; a weak D match, TRBD2 (6 bases). Germline CDR1 is LGHDT and CDR2 is YNNKEL (reference sequence). V lost 0 bases and J 1 base, leaving 9 bases between the germline ends. CDR3 length: 15 residues. The DNA for the CDR3 is TGTGCCAGCAGCCAAGACTGGCGGGGCCAAGAGACCCAGTACTTC. Translating gives CASSQDWRGQETQYF.

The chain uses TRBV24-1 and TRBJ2-7, with TRBD1 as a possible D gene (5 bases). V was clipped by 1 base and J by 5 bases, with 8 bases between them. Looked up from germline, CDR1 is KGHDR and CDR2 is SFDVKD. This CDR3 comprises 13 residues. CDR3 nucleotides: TGTGCCACCAGTGATTTCGGCAGGGACGAGCAGTACTTC. Its protein product is CATSDFGRDEQYF.

The genes are TRBV2 and TRBJ2-5; D gene uncertain. Trimming stripped 1 base from V and 2 bases from J, with 11 bases between. Germline lookup yields CDR1 SNHLY and CDR2 FYNNEI. The CDR3 totals 15 residues. The DNA of the CDR3 is TGTGCCAGCAGTGAAGAGGATGGGTATCAAGAGACCCAGTACTTC. Amino acid sequence: CASSEEDGYQETQYF. The whole variable domain, remainder taken from reference TRBV2 and TRBJ2-5, is EPEVTQTPSHQVTQMGQEVILRCVPISNHLYFYWYRQILGQKVEFLVSFYNNEISEKSEIFDDQFSVERPDGSNFTLKIRSTKLEDSAMYFCASSEEDGYQETQYFGPGTRLLVL.

The chain has TRBV2 and TRBJ2-5; D remains unclear. There are 13 residues in the CDR3. CDR1 is SNHLY and CDR2 is FYNNEI in the germline V gene. The ends were cut back, 4 bases at V and 2 bases at J, with 8 bases in the middle. The CDR3 nucleotides are TGTGCCAGCAGTGGTAACAAACAAGAGACCCAGTACTTC. Translating it yields CASSGNKQETQYF.

As regards this clonotype: A read error is likely, as this CDR3 ends without the conserved phenylalanine or tryptophan. It is unclear where the CDR3 begins or ends on the DNA, so no DNA is shown, and the CDR3 is as TCRdb lists it. The chain employs TRBV10-3 and TRBJ1-2; the table's D gene call, TRBD1, was not cross checked with the DNA. Looked up from germline, CDR1 is ENHRY and CDR2 is SYGVKD. The CDR3 is 11 residues long, ends included. CDR3 sequence: CASGSGAGYAS.

In this sample, this clonotype turned up once. The rearrangement links TRBV20-1 to TRBJ2-5, with unresolved D. The V end was cut by 1 base, the J end by 5 bases, with 5 bases between. The germline gives CDR1 DFQATT, CDR2 SNEGSKA (reference sequence). The CDR3 loop spans 11 amino acids. CDR3: CSARAGETQYF. The CDR3 nucleotides read TGCAGTGCTAGAGCGGGCGAGACCCAGTACTTC.

At least ten counts were recorded for this clonotype. The rearrangement uses TRBV4-1 and TRBJ1-2; D gene uncertain. This CDR3 has 15 amino acids. V gave up 1 base and J gave up 5 bases, with 14 bases separating them. Per the germline V gene, CDR1 is MGHRA and CDR2 is YSYEKL. The DNA for the CDR3 is TGCGCCAGCAGCCAAGCGGCGGGAGCTCTATATGGCTACACCTTC. The encoded protein is CASSQAAGALYGYTF.

This clonotype was seen a handful of times. J is TRBJ1-3 and V is TRBV2, with TRBD1 as a possible D gene (6 bases). This CDR3 is 14 amino acids long. Germline CDR1 reads SNHLY; CDR2 reads FYNNEI. V shed 9 bases and J shed 2 bases, with 14 bases lying between them. The CDR3 bases are TGTGCCAGGATGGACAGCCTCCCTGGAAACACCATATATTTT. Amino acid sequence: CARMDSLPGNTIYF.

This sequence joins TRBV5-1 and TRBJ1-3, with D unresolved. Germline values: CDR1 SGHRS, CDR2 YFSETQ. The CDR3 sequence is 14 residues long. The germline V and J ends were trimmed by 2 bases and 2 bases, with 8 bases remaining between them. CDR3 sequence reads: CASSFGSPGNTIYF. The CDR3 coding sequence is TGCGCCAGCAGCTTCGGGAGCCCTGGAAACACCATATATTTT.

This clonotype was picked up many times. The V call is TRBV5-1, the J call TRBJ2-7; D is possibly TRBD1 (6 bases). Germline-derived CDR1 and CDR2 are SGHRS and YFSETQ. This CDR3 is built from 12 residues. The V end lost 1 base, the J end lost 6 bases, and 8 bases lay between the germline ends. CDR3 loop: CASSLTGIEQYF. The CDR3, as DNA: TGCGCCAGCAGCTTGACAGGGATCGAGCAGTACTTC. Supplemented by reference TRBV5-1 and TRBJ2-7, the full variable domain reads KAGVTQTPRYLIKTRGQQVTLSCSPISGHRSVSWYQQTPGQGLQFLFEYFSETQRNKGNFPGRFSGRQFSNSRSEMNVSTLELGDSALYLCASSLTGIEQYFGPGTRLTVT.

This chain links TRBV20-1 with TRBJ2-2; TRBD2 matches at 9 bases. The CDR3 runs 14 residues. J lost 6 bases, V lost 6 bases, and 8 bases had no gene match. The germline CDR1 and CDR2 sequences are DFQATT and SNEGSKA (reference sequence). CDR3 DNA sequence: TGCAGTGCCCCGAGAGCGGGGGGTCCCGGGGAGCTGTTTTTT. Amino acid sequence: CSAPRAGGPGELFF.